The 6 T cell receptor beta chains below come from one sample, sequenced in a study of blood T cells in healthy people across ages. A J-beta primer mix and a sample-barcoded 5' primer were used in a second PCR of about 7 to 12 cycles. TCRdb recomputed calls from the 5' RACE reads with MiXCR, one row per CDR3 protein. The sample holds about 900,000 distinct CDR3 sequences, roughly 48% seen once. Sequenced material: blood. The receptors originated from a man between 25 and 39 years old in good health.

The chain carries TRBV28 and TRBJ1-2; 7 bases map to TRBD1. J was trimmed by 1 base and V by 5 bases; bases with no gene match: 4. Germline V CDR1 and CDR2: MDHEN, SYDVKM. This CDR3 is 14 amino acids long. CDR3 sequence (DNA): TGTGCCAGCAGTGGCAGGGGGAATAACTATGGCTACACCTTC. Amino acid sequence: CASSGRGNNYGYTF.

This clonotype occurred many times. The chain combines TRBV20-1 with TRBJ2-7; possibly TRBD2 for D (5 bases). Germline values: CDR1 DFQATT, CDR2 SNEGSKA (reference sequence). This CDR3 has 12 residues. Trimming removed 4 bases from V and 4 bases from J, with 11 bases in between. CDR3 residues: CSAKWRTYEQYF. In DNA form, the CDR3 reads TGCAGTGCTAAATGGCGGACTTACGAGCAGTACTTC.

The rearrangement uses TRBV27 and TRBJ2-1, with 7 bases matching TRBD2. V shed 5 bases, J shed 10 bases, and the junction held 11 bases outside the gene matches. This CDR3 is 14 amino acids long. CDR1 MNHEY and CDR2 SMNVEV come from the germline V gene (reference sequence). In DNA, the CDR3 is TGTGCCAGCAGTATTCATTCGGGGGGAAGCGAGCAGTTCTTC. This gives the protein CASSIHSGGSEQFF.

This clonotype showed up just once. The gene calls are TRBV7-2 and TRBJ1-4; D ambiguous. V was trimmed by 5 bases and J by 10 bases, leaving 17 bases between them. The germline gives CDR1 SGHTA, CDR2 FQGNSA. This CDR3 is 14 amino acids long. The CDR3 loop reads CASSIDTREGKLFF. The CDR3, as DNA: TGTGCCAGCAGCATAGACACTCGGGAGGGAAAACTGTTTTTT.

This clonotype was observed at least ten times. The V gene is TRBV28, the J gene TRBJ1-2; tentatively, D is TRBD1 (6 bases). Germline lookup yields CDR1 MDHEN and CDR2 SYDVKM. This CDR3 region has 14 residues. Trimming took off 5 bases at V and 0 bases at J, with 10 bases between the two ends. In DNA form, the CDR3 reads TGTGCCAGCAGTCTCGGACAGACTAACTATGGCTACACCTTC. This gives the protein CASSLGQTNYGYTF.

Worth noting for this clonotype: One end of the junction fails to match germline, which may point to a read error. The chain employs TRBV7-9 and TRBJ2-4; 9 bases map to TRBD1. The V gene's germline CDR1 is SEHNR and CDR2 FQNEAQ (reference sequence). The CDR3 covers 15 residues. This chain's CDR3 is CAGSPLQGAFNIQYF. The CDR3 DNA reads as TGTGCCGGCAGCCCTCTACAGGGGGCTTTTAACATTCAGTACTTC.